Listed here are 7 T cell receptor beta chains from one sample, sequenced in a study of human T cells and chemical hapten exposure. The time point denotes: patch test 1, 2 weeks after DPC sensitization. Treatment indicated: therapeutic diphenylcyclopropenone sensitization with weekly scalp DPC. TCRdb used MiXCR to reprocess the RACE reads, holding one entry per CDR3 protein. The data hold about 380,000 distinct CDR3 sequences, with approximately 5.1% observed a single time. Source: whole blood, taken in connection with sensitization to the hapten diphenylcyclopropenone (DPC). Source of these receptors: a woman between 45 and 65 years old with alopecia areata. Some clones in this sample may be carry-over from other donors' samples.

There are many counts of this clonotype. The CDR3 coding sequence is TGCGCCAGCAGCAGGGGGATCGACAGGGGCTCTGGAAACACCATATATTTT. It translates to CASSRGIDRGSGNTIYF. This chain links TRBV5-1 with TRBJ1-3, with 8 bases aligning to TRBD1. Per germline, CDR1 SGHRS and CDR2 YFSETQ. With 4 bases clipped from V and 0 bases from J, the junction kept 9 bases outside the gene matches. The CDR3 runs 17 residues.

In this sample, this clonotype turned up many times. The rearrangement joins TRBV6-5 to TRBJ2-7; 7 bases fit TRBD1. Looked up from germline, CDR1 is MNHEY and CDR2 is SVGAGI. The CDR3 has 15 amino acids. The J segment lost 6 bases and the V segment lost 0 bases, leaving 8 bases of the junction unmatched. The CDR3 DNA is TGTGCCAGCAGTTACTCGACGAGGGGGCCAGGCGAGCAGTACTTC. This translates into CASSYSTRGPGEQYF.

The table lists this clonotype with many counts. The chain is built from TRBV5-1 and TRBJ1-4, with 7 positions matching TRBD1. Trimming at V came to 4 bases and at J to 2 bases, leaving 8 bases not matched to a gene. Germline V lookup: CDR1 SGHRS, CDR2 YFSETQ. The CDR3 is 16 residues long. The CDR3 DNA reads as TGCGCCAGCAGCCCCCAGGGGGGAAGGACTAATGAAAAACTGTTTTTT. The encoded protein is CASSPQGGRTNEKLFF.

This clonotype was detected only a few times. This chain connects TRBV11-2 to TRBJ2-5; possibly TRBD1 or TRBD2 for D (5 bases each). Germline CDR1 SGHAT, CDR2 FQNNGV. The CDR3 extends over 12 amino acids. V was pared by 6 bases and J by 7 bases, with 12 bases between. Written as DNA, the CDR3 is TGTGCCAGCAGGGGGGTAGGGGTGACCCAGTACTTC. Encoded protein: CASRGVGVTQYF.

V usage is TRBV24-1 and J usage is TRBJ2-1; no definite D call. In germline, CDR1 is KGHDR, CDR2 SFDVKD. V lost 1 base and J lost 9, with 9 bases in between. CDR3 length: 13 amino acids. Here the CDR3 DNA reads TGTGCCACCAGTGATTTAGGTATTACTGAGCAGTTCTTC. It codes for CATSDLGITEQFF.

The sample holds a few counts of this clonotype. In DNA, the CDR3 is TGTGCCAGCAGTTCCCGGACCGCTTTCACCTCAGATACGCAGTATTTT. This encodes CASSSRTAFTSDTQYF. V and J are TRBV12-3 or TRBV12-4 and TRBJ2-3, with D hard to call. Deletions cut 4 bases from V and 4 bases from J, with 18 bases between. This CDR3 has 16 residues.

This clonotype was observed at least ten times. This rearrangement joins TRBV20-1 to TRBJ1-6; D possibly corresponds to TRBD1 (6 bases). Trimming took 7 bases from V and 6 from J, leaving 19 bases between them. The CDR3 runs 15 residues. Germline assignment: CDR1 DFQATT and CDR2 SNEGSKA (reference sequence). The CDR3 loop is CSVSGADSSNSPLHF. CDR3 nucleotide sequence: TGCAGTGTTAGCGGGGCGGACAGTTCTAATTCACCCCTCCACTTT.